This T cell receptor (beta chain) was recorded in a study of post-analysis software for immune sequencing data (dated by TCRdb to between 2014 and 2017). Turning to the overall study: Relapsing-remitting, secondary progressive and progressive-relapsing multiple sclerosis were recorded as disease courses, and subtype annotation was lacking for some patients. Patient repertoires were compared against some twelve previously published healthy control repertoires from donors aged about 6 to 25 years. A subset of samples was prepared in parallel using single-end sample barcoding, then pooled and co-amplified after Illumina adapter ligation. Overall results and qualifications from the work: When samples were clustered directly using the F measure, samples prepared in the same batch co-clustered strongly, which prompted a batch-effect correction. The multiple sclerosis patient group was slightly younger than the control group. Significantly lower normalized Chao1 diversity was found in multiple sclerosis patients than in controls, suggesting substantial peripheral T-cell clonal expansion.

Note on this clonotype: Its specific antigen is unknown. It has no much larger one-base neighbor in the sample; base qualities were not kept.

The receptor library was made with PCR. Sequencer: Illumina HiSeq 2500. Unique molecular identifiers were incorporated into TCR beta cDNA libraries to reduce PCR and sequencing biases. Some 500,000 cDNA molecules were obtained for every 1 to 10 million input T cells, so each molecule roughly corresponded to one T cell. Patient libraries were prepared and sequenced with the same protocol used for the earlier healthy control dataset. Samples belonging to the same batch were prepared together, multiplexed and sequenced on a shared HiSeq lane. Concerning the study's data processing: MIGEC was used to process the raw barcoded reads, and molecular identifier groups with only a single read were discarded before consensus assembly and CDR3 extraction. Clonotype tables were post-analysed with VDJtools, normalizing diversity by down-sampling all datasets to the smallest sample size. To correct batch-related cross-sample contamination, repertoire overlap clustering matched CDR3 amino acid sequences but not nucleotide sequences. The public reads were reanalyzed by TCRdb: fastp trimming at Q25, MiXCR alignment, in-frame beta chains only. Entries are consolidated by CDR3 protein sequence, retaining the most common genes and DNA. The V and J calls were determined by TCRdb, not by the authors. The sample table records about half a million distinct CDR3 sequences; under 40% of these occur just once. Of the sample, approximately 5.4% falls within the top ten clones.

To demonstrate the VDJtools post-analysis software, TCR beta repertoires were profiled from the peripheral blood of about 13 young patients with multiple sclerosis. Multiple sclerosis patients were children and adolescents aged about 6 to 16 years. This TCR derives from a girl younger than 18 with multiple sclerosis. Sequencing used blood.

The bases read TGTGCCAGTAGTATTGGACTAGCGGGGGGGTACACCGGGGAGCTGTTTTTT. The translation is CASSIGLAGGYTGELFF. This chain joins TRBV19 to TRBJ2-2; 15 central nucleotides agree with TRBD2. CDR1 and CDR2, looked up from the germline V gene (reference sequence), are LNHDA and SQIVND. The junction shows trimming of 3 bases on V and 3 bases on J, and the gene matches do not reach 2 bases of it. The CDR3 spans 17 residues, from the cysteine through the phenylalanine. Here the CDR3 DNA is all that survives: 51 bases in frame from base 1.